This TCR beta chain was sequenced during a study of shared clonotypes between healthy human individuals. Study-wide points: Clonotypes shared by all four sorted-subset donors had higher generation probabilities than non-shared clonotypes.

Germline V gives CDR1 GTSNPN, CDR2 SVGIG (reference sequence). V shed 0 bases and J 0 bases; nucleotides not matched to a gene: 5. The CDR3 loop spans 16 amino acids. Turning to this clone: Its antigen is not identified.

Sequenced by immunoSEQ multiplex PCR; TCRdb stores in-frame clones only, minus some. Of hundreds of thousands of clones in the sample, roughly 70% were seen once. The rearrangement links TRBV30 to TRBJ2-3; 8 bases line up with TRBD2. The specimen sequenced was memory CD4+ T cells sorted from blood. Subset denoted: CD45RA-negative fraction. The TCR comes from a young man in good health. CDR3 nucleotide sequence: TGTGCCTGGAGTGTAACTAGCGGAGCTAGCACAGATACGCAGTATTTT. Its translation: CAWSVTSGASTDTQYF.